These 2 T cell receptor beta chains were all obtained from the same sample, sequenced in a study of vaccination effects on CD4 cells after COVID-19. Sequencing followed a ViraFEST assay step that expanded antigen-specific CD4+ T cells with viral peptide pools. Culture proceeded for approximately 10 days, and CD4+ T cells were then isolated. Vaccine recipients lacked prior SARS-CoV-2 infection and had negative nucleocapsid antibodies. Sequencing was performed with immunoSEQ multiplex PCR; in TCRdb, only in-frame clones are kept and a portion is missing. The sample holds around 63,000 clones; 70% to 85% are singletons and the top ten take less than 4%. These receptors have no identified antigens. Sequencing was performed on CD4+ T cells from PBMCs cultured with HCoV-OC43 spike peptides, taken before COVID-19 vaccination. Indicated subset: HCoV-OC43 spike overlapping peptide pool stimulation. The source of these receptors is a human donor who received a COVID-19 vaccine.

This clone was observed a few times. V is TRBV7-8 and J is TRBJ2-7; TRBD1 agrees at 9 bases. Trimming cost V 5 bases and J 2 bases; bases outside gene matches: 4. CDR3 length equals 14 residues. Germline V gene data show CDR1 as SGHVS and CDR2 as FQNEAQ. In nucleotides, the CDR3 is TGTGCCAGCAGCACCCGGGACAGGGCCTACGAGCAGTACGTC. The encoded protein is CASSTRDRAYEQYV.

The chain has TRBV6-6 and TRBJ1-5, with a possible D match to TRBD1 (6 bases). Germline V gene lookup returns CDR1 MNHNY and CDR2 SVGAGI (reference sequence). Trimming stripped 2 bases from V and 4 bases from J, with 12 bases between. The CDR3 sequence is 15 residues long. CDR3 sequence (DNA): TGTGCCAGCAGTTACAGGGCCGGACAGAATCAGCCCCAGCATTTT. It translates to CASSYRAGQNQPQHF.